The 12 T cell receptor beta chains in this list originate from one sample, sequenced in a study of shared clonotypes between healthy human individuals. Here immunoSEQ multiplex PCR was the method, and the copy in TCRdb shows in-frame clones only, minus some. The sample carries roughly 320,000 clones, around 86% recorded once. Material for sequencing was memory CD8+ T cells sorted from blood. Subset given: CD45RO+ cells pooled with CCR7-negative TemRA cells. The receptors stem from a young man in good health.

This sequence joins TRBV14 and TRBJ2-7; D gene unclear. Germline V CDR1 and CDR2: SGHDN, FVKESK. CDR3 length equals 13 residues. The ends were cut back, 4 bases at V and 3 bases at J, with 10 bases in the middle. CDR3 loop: CASSRSKSYEQYF. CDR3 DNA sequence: TGTGCCAGCAGCCGTTCGAAAAGCTACGAGCAGTACTTC.

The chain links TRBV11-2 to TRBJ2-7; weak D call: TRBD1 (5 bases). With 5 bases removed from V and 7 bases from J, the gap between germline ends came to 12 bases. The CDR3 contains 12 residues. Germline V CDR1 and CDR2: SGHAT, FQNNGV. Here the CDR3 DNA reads TGTGCCAGCAGCCCCACAGGACGAGAGCAGTACTTC. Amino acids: CASSPTGREQYF.

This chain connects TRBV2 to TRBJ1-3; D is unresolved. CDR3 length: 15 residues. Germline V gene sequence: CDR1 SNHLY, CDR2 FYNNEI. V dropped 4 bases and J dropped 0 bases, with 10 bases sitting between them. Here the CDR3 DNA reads TGTGCCAGCAGTGGGCCGCGGGACTCTGGAAACACCATATATTTT. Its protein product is CASSGPRDSGNTIYF.

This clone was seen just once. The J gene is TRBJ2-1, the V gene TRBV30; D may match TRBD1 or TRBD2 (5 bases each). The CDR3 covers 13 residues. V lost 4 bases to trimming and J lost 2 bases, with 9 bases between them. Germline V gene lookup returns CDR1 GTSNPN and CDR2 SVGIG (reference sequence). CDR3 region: CAWKGRTYNEQFF. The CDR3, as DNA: TGTGCCTGGAAGGGGAGAACCTACAATGAGCAGTTCTTC. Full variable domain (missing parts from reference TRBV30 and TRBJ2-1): SQTIHQWPATLVQPVGSPLSLECTVEGTSNPNLYWYRQAAGRGLQLLFYSVGIGQISSEVPQNLSASRPQDRQFILSSKKLLLSDSGFYLCAWKGRTYNEQFFGPGTRLTVL.

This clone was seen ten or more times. Here the CDR3 reads CASSLLWTGNQETQYF. In DNA, the CDR3 is TGTGCCAGCAGTTTATTATGGACAGGCAACCAAGAGACCCAGTACTTC. This sequence joins TRBV27 and TRBJ2-5; TRBD1 aligns across 7 bases. The V gene end was trimmed by 1 base and the J gene end by 0 bases; junction bases not matched to a gene: 5. The CDR3 extends over 16 amino acids. Per the germline V gene, CDR1 is MNHEY and CDR2 is SMNVEV (reference sequence).

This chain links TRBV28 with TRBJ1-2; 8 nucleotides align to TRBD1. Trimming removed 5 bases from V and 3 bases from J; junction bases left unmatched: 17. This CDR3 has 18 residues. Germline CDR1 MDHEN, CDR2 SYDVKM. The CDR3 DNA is TGTGCCAGCAGTCCCAGGGCAGGGGGCTACAATATACACTATGGCTACACCTTC. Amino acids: CASSPRAGGYNIHYGYTF.

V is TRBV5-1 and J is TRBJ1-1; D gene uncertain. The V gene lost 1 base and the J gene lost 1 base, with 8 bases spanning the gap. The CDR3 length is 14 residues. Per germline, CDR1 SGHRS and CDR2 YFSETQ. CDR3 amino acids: CASSLWEKNTEAFF. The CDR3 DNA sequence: TGCGCCAGCAGCTTGTGGGAAAAGAACACTGAAGCTTTCTTT.

The CDR3 sequence: CASSYSVATNEKLFF. CDR3 sequence (DNA): TGTGCCAGCAGTTACTCGGTAGCAACTAATGAAAAACTGTTTTTT. The genes are TRBV6-6 and TRBJ1-4, with D hard to call. The germline V and J ends were trimmed by 0 bases and 0 bases, with 5 bases remaining between them. The CDR3 sequence is 15 residues long. CDR1 is MNHNY and CDR2 is SVGAGI in the germline V gene (reference sequence).

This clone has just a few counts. The DNA for the CDR3 is TGTGCCAGCAGCTCCACCGGGACTAGCGGGTATCCTGTAGGAGAGACCCAGTACTTC. Encoded protein: CASSSTGTSGYPVGETQYF. The chain joins TRBV11-2 to TRBJ2-5; the match to TRBD2 covers 12 bases. In germline, CDR1 is SGHAT, CDR2 FQNNGV. The CDR3 runs to 19 residues. J was trimmed by 4 bases and V by 4 bases; bases with no gene match: 16.

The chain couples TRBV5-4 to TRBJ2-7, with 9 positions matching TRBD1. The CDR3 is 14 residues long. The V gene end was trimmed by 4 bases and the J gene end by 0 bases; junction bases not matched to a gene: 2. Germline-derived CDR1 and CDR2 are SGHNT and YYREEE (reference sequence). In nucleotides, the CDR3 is TGTGCCAGCAGCGACAGGGGGTCCTCCTACGAGCAGTACTTC. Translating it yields CASSDRGSSYEQYF.

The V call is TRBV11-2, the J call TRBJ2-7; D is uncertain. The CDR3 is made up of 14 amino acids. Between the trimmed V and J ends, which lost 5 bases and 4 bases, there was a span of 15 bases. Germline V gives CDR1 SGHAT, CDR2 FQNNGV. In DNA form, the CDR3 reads TGTGCCAGCAGCCCCGGATATGGCGGTTACGAGCAGTACTTC. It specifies CASSPGYGGYEQYF.

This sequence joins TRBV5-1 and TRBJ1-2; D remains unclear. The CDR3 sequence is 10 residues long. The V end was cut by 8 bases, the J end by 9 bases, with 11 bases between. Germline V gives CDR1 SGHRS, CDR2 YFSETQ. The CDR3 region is CASRRRSYTF. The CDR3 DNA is TGCGCCAGTCGCCGCCGAAGCTACACCTTC.